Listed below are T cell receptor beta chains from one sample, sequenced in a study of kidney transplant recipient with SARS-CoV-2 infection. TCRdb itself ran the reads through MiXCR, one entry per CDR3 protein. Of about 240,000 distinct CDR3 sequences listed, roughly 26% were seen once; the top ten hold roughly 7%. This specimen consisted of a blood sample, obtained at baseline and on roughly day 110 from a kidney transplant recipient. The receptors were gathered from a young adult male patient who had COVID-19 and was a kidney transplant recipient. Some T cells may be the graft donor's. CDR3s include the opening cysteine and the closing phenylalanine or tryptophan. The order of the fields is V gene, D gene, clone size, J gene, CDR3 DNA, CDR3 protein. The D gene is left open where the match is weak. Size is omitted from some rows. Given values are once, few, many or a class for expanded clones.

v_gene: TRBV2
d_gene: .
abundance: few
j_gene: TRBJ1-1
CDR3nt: TGTGCCGGCAGTCGGGTGTTGAGAGCTGAAGCTTTCTTT
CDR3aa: CAGSRVLRAEAFF

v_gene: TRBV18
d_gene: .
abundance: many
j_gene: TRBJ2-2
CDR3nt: TGTGCCAGCTCACCGCCTGAGGACGCGAACACCGGGGAGCTGTTTTTT
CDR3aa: CASSPPEDANTGELFF

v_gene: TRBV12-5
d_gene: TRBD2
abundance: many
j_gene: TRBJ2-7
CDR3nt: TGTGCTAGTGGTTTAGCTGGACTAGCGGGGTACGGCAGCTCCTACGAGCAGTACTTC
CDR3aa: CASGLAGLAGYGSSYEQYF

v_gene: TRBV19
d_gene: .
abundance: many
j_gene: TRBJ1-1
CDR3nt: TGTGCCAGTACCACACCGCCAAACACTGAAGCTTTCTTT
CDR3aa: CASTTPPNTEAFF

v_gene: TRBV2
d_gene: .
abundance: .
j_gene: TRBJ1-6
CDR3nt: TGTACCAGCAGGGATTACAGACAGAATTCACCCCTCCACTTT
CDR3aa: CTSRDYRQNSPLHF

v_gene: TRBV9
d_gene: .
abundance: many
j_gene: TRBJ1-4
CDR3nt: TGTGCCAGCAGCGTAGCCGGGGGTGAAAAACTGTTTTTT
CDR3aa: CASSVAGGEKLFF

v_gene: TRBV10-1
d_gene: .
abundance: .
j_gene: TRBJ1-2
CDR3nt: TGCGCCAGCAGTACACAAGCAAGATCGCGAAAGACCTATGGCTACACCTTC
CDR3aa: CASSTQARSRKTYGYTF

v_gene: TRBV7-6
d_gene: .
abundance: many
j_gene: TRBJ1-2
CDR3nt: TGTGCCAGCAGCGTACCCGATGAATCTCGAAAGACCTATGGCTACACCTTC
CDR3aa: CASSVPDESRKTYGYTF

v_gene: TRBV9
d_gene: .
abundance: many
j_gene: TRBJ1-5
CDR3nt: TGTGCCAGCAGCGCAGGGATCAATCAGCCCCAGCATTTT
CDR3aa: CASSAGINQPQHF

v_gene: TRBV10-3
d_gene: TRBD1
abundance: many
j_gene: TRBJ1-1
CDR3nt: TGTGCCATCAGTGAGTCGGGGACAGGGGGCACTGAAGCTTTCTTT
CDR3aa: CAISESGTGGTEAFF

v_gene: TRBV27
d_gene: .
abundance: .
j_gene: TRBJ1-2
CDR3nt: TGTGCCAGCAGTGGACAGATTAACTATGGCTACACCTTC
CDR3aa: CASSGQINYGYTF

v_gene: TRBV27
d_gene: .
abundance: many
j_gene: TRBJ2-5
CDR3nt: TGTGCCAGCAGTTTGTTTTTTTGGGGGAGAGGTGACGGGACCCAGTACTTC
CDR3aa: CASSLFFWGRGDGTQYF

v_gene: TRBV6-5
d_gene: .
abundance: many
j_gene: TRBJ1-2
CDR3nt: TGTGCCAGCAGTCTCTTGTGGGAATGTAGAAAGACCTATGGCTACACCTTC
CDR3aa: CASSLLWECRKTYGYTF

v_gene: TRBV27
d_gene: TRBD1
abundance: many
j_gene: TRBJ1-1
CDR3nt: TGTGCCAGCAGTCTTACAGGGGGAATCGAAGCTTTCTTT
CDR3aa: CASSLTGGIEAFF

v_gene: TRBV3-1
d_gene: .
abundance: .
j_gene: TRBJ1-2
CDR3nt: TGTGCCAGCAGCTCCGTGCCCACCCTTCGAAAGACCTATGGCTACATCTTC
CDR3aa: CASSSVPTLRKTYGYIF

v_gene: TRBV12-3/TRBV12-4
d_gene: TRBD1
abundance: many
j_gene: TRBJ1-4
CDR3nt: TGTGCCAGCAGTTTACGGGACAGAGATAATGAAAAACTGTTTTTT
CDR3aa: CASSLRDRDNEKLFF

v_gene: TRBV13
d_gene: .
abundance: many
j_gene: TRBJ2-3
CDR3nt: TGTGCCAGCAGCAGCGAGGGGACAGATACGCAGTATTTT
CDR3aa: CASSSEGTDTQYF

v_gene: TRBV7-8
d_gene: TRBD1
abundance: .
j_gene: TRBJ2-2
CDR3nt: TGTGCCAGCGGTTTTACTACAGGGGCCTTGAACACCGGGGAGCTGTTTTTT
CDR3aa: CASGFTTGALNTGELFF

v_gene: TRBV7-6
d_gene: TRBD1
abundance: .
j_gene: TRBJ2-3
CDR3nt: TGTGCCAGCAGCTTATCCCTGAGACAGGGCTTCTCAGATACGCAGTATTTT
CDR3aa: CASSLSLRQGFSDTQYF

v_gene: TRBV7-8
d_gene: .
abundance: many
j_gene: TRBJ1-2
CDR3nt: TGTGCCAGCAGCGGTACGGAGTTTACCCGAAAGACCTATGGCTACACCTTC
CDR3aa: CASSGTEFTRKTYGYTF

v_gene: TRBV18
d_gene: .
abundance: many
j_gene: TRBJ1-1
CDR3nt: TGTGCCAGCTCACCGGAGTTATTGGTGACTGAAGCTTTCTTT
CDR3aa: CASSPELLVTEAFF

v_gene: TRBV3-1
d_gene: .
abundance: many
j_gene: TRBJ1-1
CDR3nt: TGTGCCAGCAGCGAATCGAATCCCATTTCAATTCGCACTGAAGCTTTCTTT
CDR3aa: CASSESNPISIRTEAFF

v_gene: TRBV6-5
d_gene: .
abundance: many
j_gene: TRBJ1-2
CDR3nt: TGTGCCAGCAGTCGCCCTACCTCTATGCGAAAGACCTATGGCTACACCTTC
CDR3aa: CASSRPTSMRKTYGYTF

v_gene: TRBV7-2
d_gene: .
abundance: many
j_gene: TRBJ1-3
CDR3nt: TGTGCCAGCAGCTCAGGACAGCCTGGAAACACCATATATTTT
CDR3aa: CASSSGQPGNTIYF